This TCR beta chain was found in a study of cytomegalovirus exposure and HLA in healthy donors. Germline V lookup: CDR1 SNHLY, CDR2 FYNNEI. V lost 3 bases, J lost 2 bases, and 16 bases lay in between. This CDR3 region has 16 residues. Use of 60 Vbeta and 13 Jbeta primers characterized the PCR. Sequenced by immunoSEQ multiplex PCR; TCRdb stores in-frame clones only, minus some. The sample includes over 150,000 clones, more than 75% of them seen just once. This clone was seen only a few times. The chain links TRBV2 to TRBJ1-1, with D possibly TRBD1 on 6 matching bases. The source material was PBMCs. The sequence derives from a girl aged 2 to 9 in good health and CMV-seropositive. The CDR3 is CASSDVGGRLNTEAFF. The DNA of the CDR3 is TGTGCCAGCAGTGATGTCGGGGGGCGCTTAAACACTGAAGCTTTCTTT.